Here is one T cell receptor beta chain with its context. Its antigen is not identified. The data are from a study of shared clonotypes between healthy human individuals. Findings and limits, study-wide: Collection of samples was limited to blood; tissue repertoires likely differ. Among donors, clonotype sharing was expected to be affected by sequencing depth.

The CDR3 sequence is 19 residues long. Germline values: CDR1 MNHEY, CDR2 SMNVEV (reference sequence). The V and J ends lost 4 bases and 6 bases respectively, with 28 bases between them. Clones were read by immunoSEQ multiplex PCR, and TCRdb kept only the in-frame ones, dropping some. This table holds about 490,000 clones, 76% found once. This receptor was taken from a woman between 40 and 55 years old in good health. Some clones in this sample may be carry-over from other donors' samples. Sequenced: PBMCs. The chain combines TRBV27 with TRBJ2-1; tentatively, D is TRBD1 (10 bases). CDR3 sequence (DNA): TGTGCCAGCAGTTCCCCGAGACAGGGGGCGGGAGGGCCGGCCAATGAGCAGTTCTTC. Its translation: CASSSPRQGAGGPANEQFF.